Sequencing of this T cell receptor (beta chain) was carried out in a study of OX40 agonist ivuxolimab in advanced cancers. Study details: The dose of intravenous ivuxolimab that patients received every 2 weeks ranged from 0.01 to 10 mg/kg.

Trimming left V 1 base short and J 0 bases short, with 9 bases between. The CDR3 sequence is 15 residues long. Germline V CDR1 and CDR2: LGHNA, YNFKEQ. Clones were read by immunoSEQ multiplex PCR, and TCRdb kept only the in-frame ones, dropping some. This table has 75,000 to 100,000 clones, roughly 80% appearing once. The chain is built from TRBV4-2 and TRBJ1-2; no firm D call. The sequence was obtained from an adult with an advanced solid tumor such as melanoma, head and neck, liver or kidney cancer. The material was CD4+ or CD8+ T cells sorted from blood, obtained in a trial of the OX40 agonist ivuxolimab. The CDR3 loop is CASSQGAETNYGYTF. The CDR3 DNA reads TGTGCCAGCAGCCAAGGGGCAGAAACTAACTATGGCTACACCTTC.